This T cell receptor (beta chain) was sequenced during a study of response to subunit inactivated influenza vaccine. TCRdb reanalysed the RT-PCR reads using MiXCR and keeps one entry per CDR3 protein. Among a few hundred thousand distinct CDR3 sequences listed, roughly 12% were seen once. Unmatched junction bases numbered 8, after V lost 6 bases and J lost 6 bases. The CDR3 length is 14 residues. Germline loops: CDR1 LGHDT, CDR2 YNNKEL (reference sequence). These sequences were also reported in another study, on T cells expressing NK-cell markers. That source adds: In generating TCR beta cDNA, 5'RACE template switching with UMIs was used.

The sample was PBMCs from blood, taken on the day of vaccination. The clonotype was recovered from a man between 50 and 59 years old who received an inactivated influenza vaccine. The chain recombines TRBV3-1 with TRBJ2-1; TRBD1 matches 7 bases. The CDR3, as DNA: TGTGCCAGCAGTTGGACAGGCCCCTCCAATGAGCAGTTCTTC. Translation gives CASSWTGPSNEQFF.